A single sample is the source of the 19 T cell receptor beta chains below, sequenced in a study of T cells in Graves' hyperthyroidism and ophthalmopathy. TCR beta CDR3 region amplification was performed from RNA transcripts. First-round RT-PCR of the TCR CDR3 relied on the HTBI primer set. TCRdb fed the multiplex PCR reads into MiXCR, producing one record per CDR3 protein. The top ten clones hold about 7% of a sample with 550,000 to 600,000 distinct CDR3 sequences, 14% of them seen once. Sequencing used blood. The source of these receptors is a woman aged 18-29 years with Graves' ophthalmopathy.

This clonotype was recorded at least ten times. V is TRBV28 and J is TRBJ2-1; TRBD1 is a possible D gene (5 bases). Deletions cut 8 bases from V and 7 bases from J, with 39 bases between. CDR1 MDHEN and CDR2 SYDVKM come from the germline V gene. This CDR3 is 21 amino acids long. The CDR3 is CASYFARAGPILKQGNNEQFF. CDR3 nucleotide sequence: TGTGCCAGCTACTTTGCTCGGGCAGGGCCAATCCTTAAGCAGGGAAATAATGAGCAGTTCTTC.

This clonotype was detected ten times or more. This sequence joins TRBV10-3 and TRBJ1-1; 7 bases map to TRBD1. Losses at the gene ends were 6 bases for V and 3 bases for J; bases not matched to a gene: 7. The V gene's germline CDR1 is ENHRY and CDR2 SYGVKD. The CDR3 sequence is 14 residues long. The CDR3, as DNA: TGTGCCATCAGCCGACAGGGTTTGGACACTGAAGCTTTCTTT. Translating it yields CAISRQGLDTEAFF.

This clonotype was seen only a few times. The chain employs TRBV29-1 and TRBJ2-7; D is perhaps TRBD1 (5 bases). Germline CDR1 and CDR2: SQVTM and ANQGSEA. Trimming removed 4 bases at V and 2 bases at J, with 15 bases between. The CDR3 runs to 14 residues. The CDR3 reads CSVVLGLGAYEQYF. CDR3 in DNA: TGCAGCGTTGTACTGGGGCTAGGGGCCTACGAGCAGTACTTC.

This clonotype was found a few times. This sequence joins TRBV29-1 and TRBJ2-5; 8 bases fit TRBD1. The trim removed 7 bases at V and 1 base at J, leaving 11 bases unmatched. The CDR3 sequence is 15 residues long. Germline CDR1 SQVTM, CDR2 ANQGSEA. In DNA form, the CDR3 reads TGCAGCGGGACCCGACAGGGGACTTTCCAAGAGACCCAGTACTTC. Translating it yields CSGTRQGTFQETQYF.

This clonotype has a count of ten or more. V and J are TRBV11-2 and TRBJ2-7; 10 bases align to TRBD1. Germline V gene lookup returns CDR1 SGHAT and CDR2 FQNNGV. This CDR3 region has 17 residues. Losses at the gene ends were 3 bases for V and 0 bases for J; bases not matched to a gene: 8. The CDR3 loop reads CASSFGQGGISSYEQYF. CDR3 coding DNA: TGTGCCAGCAGCTTCGGACAGGGGGGAATCAGCTCCTACGAGCAGTACTTC.

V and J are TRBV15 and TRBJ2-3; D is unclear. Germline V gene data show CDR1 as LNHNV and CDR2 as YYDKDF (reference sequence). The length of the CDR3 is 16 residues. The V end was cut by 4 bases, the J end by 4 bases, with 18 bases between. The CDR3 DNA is TGTGCCACCAGCATCCTTACCGCCACCGGGTCAGATACGCAGTATTTT. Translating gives CATSILTATGSDTQYF. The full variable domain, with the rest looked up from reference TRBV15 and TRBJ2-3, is DAMVIQNPRYQVTQFGKPVTLSCSQTLNHNVMYWYQQKSSQAPKLLFHYYDKDFNNEADTPDNFQSRRPNTSFCFLDIRSPGLGDTAMYLCATSILTATGSDTQYFGPGTRLTVL.

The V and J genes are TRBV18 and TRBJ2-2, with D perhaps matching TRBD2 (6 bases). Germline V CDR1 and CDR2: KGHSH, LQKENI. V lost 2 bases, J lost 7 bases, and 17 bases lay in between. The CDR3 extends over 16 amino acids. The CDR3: CASSPASPAGSGELFF. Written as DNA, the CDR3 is TGTGCCAGCTCACCAGCTTCACCCGCGGGGAGCGGGGAGCTGTTTTTT.

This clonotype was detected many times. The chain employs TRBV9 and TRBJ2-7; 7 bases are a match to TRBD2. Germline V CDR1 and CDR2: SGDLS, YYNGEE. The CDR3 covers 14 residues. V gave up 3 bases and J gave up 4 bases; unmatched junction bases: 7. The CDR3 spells CASSEGGSQYEQYF. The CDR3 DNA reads TGTGCCAGCAGCGAAGGCGGGAGTCAGTACGAGCAGTACTTC.

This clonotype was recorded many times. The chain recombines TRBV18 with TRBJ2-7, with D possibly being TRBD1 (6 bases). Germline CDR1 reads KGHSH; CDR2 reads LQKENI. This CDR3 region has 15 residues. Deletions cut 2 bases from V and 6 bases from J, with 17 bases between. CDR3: CASSPRQEIGREQYF. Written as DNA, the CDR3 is TGTGCCAGCTCACCAAGACAGGAAATAGGTCGCGAGCAGTACTTC. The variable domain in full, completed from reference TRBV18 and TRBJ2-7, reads NAGVMQNPRHLVRRRGQEARLRCSPMKGHSHVYWYRQLPEEGLKFMVYLQKENIIDESGMPKERFSAEFPKEGPSILRIQQVVRGDSAAYFCASSPRQEIGREQYFGPGTRLTVT.

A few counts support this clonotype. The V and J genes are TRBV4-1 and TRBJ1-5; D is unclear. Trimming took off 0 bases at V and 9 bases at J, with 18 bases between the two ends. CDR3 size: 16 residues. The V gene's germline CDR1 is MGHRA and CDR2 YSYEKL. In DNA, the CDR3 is TGCGCCAGCAGCCAAGAGGGCAGGTCGAGGTTGGGGCCCCAGCATTTT. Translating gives CASSQEGRSRLGPQHF.

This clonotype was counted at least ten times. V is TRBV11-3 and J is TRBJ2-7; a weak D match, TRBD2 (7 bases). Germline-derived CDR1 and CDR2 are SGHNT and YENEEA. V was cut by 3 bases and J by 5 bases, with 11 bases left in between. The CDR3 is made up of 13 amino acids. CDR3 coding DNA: TGTGCCAGCAGCTTTCAAGGGGGGGACGAGCAGTACTTC. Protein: CASSFQGGDEQYF.

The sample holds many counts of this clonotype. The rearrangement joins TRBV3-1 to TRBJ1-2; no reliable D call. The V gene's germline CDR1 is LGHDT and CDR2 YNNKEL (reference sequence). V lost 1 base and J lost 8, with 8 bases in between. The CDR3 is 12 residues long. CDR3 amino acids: CASSQGRSGYTF. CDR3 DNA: TGTGCCAGCAGCCAAGGCCGATCCGGCTACACCTTC.

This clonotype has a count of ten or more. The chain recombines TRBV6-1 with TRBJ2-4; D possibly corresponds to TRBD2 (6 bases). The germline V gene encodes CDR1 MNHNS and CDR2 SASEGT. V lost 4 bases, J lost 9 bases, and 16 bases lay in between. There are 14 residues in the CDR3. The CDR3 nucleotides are TGTGCCAGCAGTGGGTTCGGGGCAGCGGGCATTCAGTACTTC. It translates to CASSGFGAAGIQYF.

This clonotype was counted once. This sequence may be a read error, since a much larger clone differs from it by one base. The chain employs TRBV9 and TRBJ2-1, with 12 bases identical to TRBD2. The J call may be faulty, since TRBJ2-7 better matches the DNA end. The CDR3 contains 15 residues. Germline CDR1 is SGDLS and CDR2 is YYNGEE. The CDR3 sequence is CASSRTSGDYNEQYF. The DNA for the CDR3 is TGTGCCAGCAGTCGGACTAGCGGGGACTACAATGAGCAGTACTTC.

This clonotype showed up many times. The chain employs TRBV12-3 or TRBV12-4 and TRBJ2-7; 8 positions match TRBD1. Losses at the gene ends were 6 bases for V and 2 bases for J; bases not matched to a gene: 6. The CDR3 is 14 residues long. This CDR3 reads CASRKGTGPYEQYF. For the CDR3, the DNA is TGTGCCAGCAGAAAAGGGACAGGCCCCTACGAGCAGTACTTC.

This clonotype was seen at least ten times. CDR3 sequence: CASSFHRGTGEQYF. CDR3 DNA: TGTGCCAGCAGTTTTCACAGGGGTACGGGCGAGCAGTACTTC. The chain has TRBV12-3 or TRBV12-4 and TRBJ2-7, with 7 nucleotides matching TRBD1. This CDR3 contains 14 residues. V was pared by 3 bases and J by 6 bases, with 8 bases of the junction left unmatched.

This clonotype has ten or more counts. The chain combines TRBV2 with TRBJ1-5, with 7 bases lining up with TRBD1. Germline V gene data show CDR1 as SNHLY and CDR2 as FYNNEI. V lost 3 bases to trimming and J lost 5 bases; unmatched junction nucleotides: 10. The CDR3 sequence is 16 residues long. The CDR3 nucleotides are TGTGCCAGCAGTGACCCGGAGGGGGCTTATGATCAGCCCCAGCATTTT. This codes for CASSDPEGAYDQPQHF.

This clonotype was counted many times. CDR3 loop: CASNPGLDYNEQFF. DNA for the CDR3: TGTGCCAGCAACCCGGGACTAGACTACAATGAGCAGTTCTTC. This chain uses TRBV28 with TRBJ2-1; 8 bases align to TRBD2. Trimming at V came to 7 bases and at J to 3 bases, leaving 5 bases not matched to a gene. CDR3 length: 14 residues. CDR1 and CDR2 from the germline V gene are MDHEN and SYDVKM.

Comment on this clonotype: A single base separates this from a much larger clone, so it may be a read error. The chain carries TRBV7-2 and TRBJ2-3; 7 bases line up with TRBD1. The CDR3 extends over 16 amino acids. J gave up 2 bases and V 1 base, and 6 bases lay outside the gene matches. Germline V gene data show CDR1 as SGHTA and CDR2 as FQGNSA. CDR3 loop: CASSLGPGQFTDTQYF. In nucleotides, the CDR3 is TGTGCCAGCAGCTTAGGGCCGGGACAGTTCACAGATACGCAGTATTTT.